The sequence of this TCR beta chain was determined in a study of OX40 agonist ivuxolimab in advanced cancers. Turning to the study itself: Patients were dosed with the agonistic anti-OX40 (CD134) antibody ivuxolimab.

Germline V gene sequence: CDR1 SGHTA, CDR2 FQGTGA. This CDR3 is built from 13 residues. The V gene lost 3 bases and the J gene lost 8 bases, with 11 bases spanning the gap. Using immunoSEQ multiplex PCR, the repertoire was profiled, and TCRdb retains in-frame clones only, with some absent. In the table there are around 51,000 clones, around nine tenths of which are singletons. This chain joins TRBV7-3 and TRBJ2-1; D might be TRBD2 (5 bases). The receptor's source is an adult with an advanced solid tumor such as melanoma, head and neck, liver or kidney cancer. Sequencing used CD4+ or CD8+ T cells sorted from blood, obtained in a trial of the OX40 agonist ivuxolimab. This CDR3 is CASSFGVGDEQFF. CDR3 bases: TGTGCCAGCAGCTTCGGTGTCGGGGATGAGCAGTTCTTC.